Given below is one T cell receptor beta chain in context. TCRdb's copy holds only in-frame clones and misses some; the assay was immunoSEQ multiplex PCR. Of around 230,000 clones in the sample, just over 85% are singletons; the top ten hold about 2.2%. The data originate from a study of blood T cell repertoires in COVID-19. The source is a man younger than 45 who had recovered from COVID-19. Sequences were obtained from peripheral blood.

This CDR3 reads CASSEGAITEAFF. DNA for the CDR3: TGCGCCAGCAGTGAGGGGGCTATCACTGAAGCTTTCTTT. The J gene is TRBJ1-1, the V gene TRBV10-2; possible D gene TRBD1, 5 bases. Germline V CDR1 and CDR2: WSHSY, SAAADI. The CDR3 loop spans 13 amino acids. Trimming removed 2 bases at V and 4 bases at J, with 8 bases between.